What follows describes a single T cell receptor (beta chain). Its antigen remains unidentified. Nothing much larger sits one base from this clone, and base qualities are not available. TCRbeta CDR3 regions were amplified from genomic DNA using the immunoSEQ Assay, a bias-controlled multiplex PCR. The study's processing was this. The number of nucleated cells in each sample was estimated from the amplification of reference gene primers within the assay. Sequence reads were collapsed and filtered to measure the absolute abundance of every unique TCRbeta CDR3 rearrangement. Productive Simpson clonality was computed per sample as the square root of Simpson's diversity index over productive rearrangements. TCRdb retrieved this table from immuneACCESS and kept in-frame rearrangements only. Not all clones are present; in checked studies, unresolved V genes account for under half, and no reason is known for the remainder. V, J and clone size are taken as reported in that table, and D and trimming were inferred from the DNA itself. Within this sample are under 250,000 clones, with approximately 88% of them counted one time only. The top ten clones comprise about 6.5% of the sample.

V and J are trimmed by 6 bases and 2 bases, and the gene matches miss 7 bases of the junction. Including cysteine and phenylalanine, the CDR3 has 14 amino acids. Here the CDR3 DNA is all that survives: 42 bases in frame from base 1. The germline V gene (reference sequence) provides CDR1 MNHEY and CDR2 SMNVEV. The sample belongs to a study of blood T cell repertoires in COVID-19 (dated by TCRdb to 2019 to 2021). Regarding the study in general: Samples from collaborators originated in the United States, Italy and Spain and spanned both the acute and convalescent phases of COVID-19. The sample metadata nearly always contained a de-identified subject ID, COVID-19 status, age in years and sex. Deeply sampled blood TCRbeta repertoires from subjects exposed to, actively infected with, or recovered from COVID-19 were included in the dataset. HLA class I and class II types, where available, came from metadata supplied by the sample provider rather than from assay-based typing. The repertoires were made available in a free public database intended to serve as a resource for research on the immune response to SARS-CoV-2. The samples were drawn from the first 160 participants of the ongoing ImmuneRACE study and from some 1,300 subjects provided by 6 global collaborators. The prospective study material was composed of cDNA or gDNA derived from T cells, B-cell-depleted T cells, or PBMCs.

Samples from volunteer blood donors who had recovered from COVID-19 were contributed by a second Seattle source. Each collaborating institution followed its own protocols to collect whole blood in K2EDTA tubes. For TCRbeta analysis, collaborator samples were shipped as frozen whole blood, as isolated PBMCs, or as DNA extracted from either sample type. General study outcomes and caveats: The amount of clinical and demographic metadata varied by source and participant and was provided uncurated.

Sequenced material: peripheral blood. The receptor chain draws on TRBV27 and TRBJ2-7, with 7 bases in between that match TRBD1. This TCR was recovered from a man aged 55 to 70 who had recovered from COVID-19. Here is the DNA: TGTGCCAGCAGCTTCCGGGACAGAGCCTACGAGCAGTACTTC. The translation is CASSFRDRAYEQYF.